The sequence of this TCR beta chain was determined in a study of regulatory and conventional T cells in RAG deficiency. Study-wide findings and caveats: Sorted Omenn CD25-high CD127-low cells may not be bona fide Tregs. Shannon entropy was markedly lower and Simpson indices higher in RAG-deficient patients than control T-cell subsets.

The CDR3 spans 16 residues. With 0 bases removed from V and 5 bases from J, the gap between germline ends came to 15 bases. The germline gives CDR1 SGHTA, CDR2 FQGTGA. This clone was seen only once. Its antigen is currently unknown. The protocol was immunoSEQ multiplex PCR, while the TCRdb copy is restricted to in-frame clones and leaves out a portion. This table holds more than 20,000 clones, 90% to 95% found once. The sorted conventional CD4+ T cells were CD25-low and CD127-high, with genomic DNA sequenced. These data were likewise used in another study, on regulatory T cells. In that study: Primers: 52 TRBV forward and 13 TRBJ reverse.

The clonotype was recovered from a human donor in good health. The sequencing sample was made of CD4+ T cells sorted from blood. V usage is TRBV7-3 and J usage is TRBJ2-3, with D uncertain. CDR3 amino acids: CASSLTPQERGDTQYF. The CDR3 DNA sequence: TGTGCCAGCAGCTTAACCCCCCAAGAGAGAGGAGATACGCAGTATTTT.